The 23 T cell receptor beta chains in this list originate from one sample, sequenced in a study of CD8 T cells in ankylosing spondylitis. In TCRdb, the 5' RACE reads were re-called with MiXCR into one record per CDR3 protein. The table shows 300,000 to 400,000 distinct CDR3 sequences, with around 15% occurring only once. The material sequenced was blood, either unsorted or a sorted T cell fraction (not recorded which). The receptor source for this set is a male donor with ankylosing spondylitis or in good health (not recorded which).

This clonotype has a count of ten or more. The J gene is TRBJ1-3, the V gene TRBV29-1; D is unclear. Germline V gene data show CDR1 as SQVTM and CDR2 as ANQGSEA. V was clipped by 6 bases and J by 4 bases, with 13 bases between them. The length of the CDR3 is 13 residues. The CDR3 DNA is TGCAGCGTCCCAGGAGACCCCGGAAACACCATATATTTT. Encoded protein: CSVPGDPGNTIYF.

This clonotype has just a few counts. The J gene is TRBJ2-7, the V gene TRBV5-6, with D unresolved. Trimming shortened V by 2 bases and J by 0 bases, and 6 bases separated the two germline ends. This CDR3 region has 13 residues. The germline V gene encodes CDR1 SGHDT and CDR2 YYEEEE. Here the CDR3 DNA reads TGTGCCAGCAGCTTTATCAGCTCCTACGAGCAGTACTTC. Encoded protein: CASSFISSYEQYF.

V is TRBV20-1 and J is TRBJ2-7, with D tentatively TRBD1 (6 bases). The V end was cut by 4 bases, the J end by 1 base, with 14 bases between. The CDR3 runs to 14 residues. The germline CDR1 and CDR2 sequences are DFQATT and SNEGSKA (reference sequence). Here the CDR3 DNA reads TGCAGTGCTACCCCAGGGGCCTGGTCCTACGAGCAGTACTTC. Protein: CSATPGAWSYEQYF.

This chain joins TRBV5-1 and TRBJ2-2, with 7 bases aligning to TRBD1. The V gene end was trimmed by 2 bases and the J gene end by 2 bases; junction bases not matched to a gene: 6. Looked up from germline, CDR1 is SGHRS and CDR2 is YFSETQ. This CDR3 region has 16 residues. The CDR3 sequence is CASSFLRDSNTGELFF. The CDR3 nucleotides are TGCGCCAGCAGCTTCCTTCGGGACAGTAACACCGGGGAGCTGTTTTTT.

This clonotype appeared a few times. The chain has TRBV5-6 and TRBJ2-7, with 11 positions matching TRBD1. Germline values: CDR1 SGHDT, CDR2 YYEEEE. There are 15 residues in the CDR3. The ends lost 5 bases at V and 1 base at J; junction bases unmatched: 5. The CDR3 loop reads CASRRTGGGSYEQYF. In DNA, the CDR3 is TGTGCCAGCAGACGGACAGGGGGCGGGTCCTACGAGCAGTACTTC.

This clonotype has a count of ten or more. The J gene is TRBJ1-4, the V gene TRBV20-1, with D unclear. CDR3 length: 13 amino acids. CDR1 and CDR2 (germline): DFQATT, SNEGSKA (reference sequence). V lost 8 bases to trimming and J lost 2 bases, with 12 bases between them. DNA for the CDR3: TGCAGTTACCGGGCCCTTACTAATGAAAAACTGTTTTTT. This gives the protein CSYRALTNEKLFF.

This clonotype was detected a few times. The J gene is TRBJ2-2, the V gene TRBV7-9; TRBD2 might be the D (6 bases). Germline CDR1 is SEHNR and CDR2 is FQNEAQ (reference sequence). V was pared by 4 bases and J by 2 bases, with 17 bases between. This CDR3 has 17 amino acids. The CDR3 nucleotides read TGTGCCAGCAGCTCCTCCCGGGGGATTACAAACACCGGGGAGCTGTTTTTT. Translated: CASSSSRGITNTGELFF.

This clonotype was observed a few times. The chain carries TRBV27 and TRBJ1-2, with TRBD1 matching 8 bases. The CDR3 length is 13 residues. Trimming took 6 bases from V and 6 from J; bases not matched to a gene: 6. Germline CDR1 reads MNHEY; CDR2 reads SMNVEV (reference sequence). CDR3 sequence reads: CASSMTGDDGYTF. The DNA of the CDR3 is TGTGCCAGCAGCATGACAGGGGACGATGGCTACACCTTC.

This clonotype was counted between two and nine times. The rearrangement links TRBV6-1 to TRBJ2-1; D gene uncertain. The length of the CDR3 is 13 residues. Trimming stripped 3 bases from V and 6 bases from J, with 9 bases between. Germline CDR1 reads MNHNS; CDR2 reads SASEGT. CDR3 nucleotides: TGTGCCAGCAGTGAGGGGAACGGCAATGAGCAGTTCTTC. It yields the protein CASSEGNGNEQFF.

This clonotype was seen a handful of times. The chain has TRBV6-1 and TRBJ1-3; no clear D gene. Between the trimmed V and J ends, which lost 10 bases and 0 bases, there was a span of 10 bases. CDR3 size: 13 residues. Germline CDR1 is MNHNS and CDR2 is SASEGT. CDR3 in amino acids: CATSKSSGNTIYF. For the CDR3, the DNA is TGTGCCACCTCCAAGAGCTCTGGAAACACCATATATTTT.

This clonotype has a handful of counts. This chain uses TRBV5-1 with TRBJ1-1; 7 bases align to TRBD1. The junction had 11 bases not matched to a gene; V was cut back by 4 bases and J by 5 bases. The CDR3 is 15 amino acids. The germline CDR1 and CDR2 sequences are SGHRS and YFSETQ. This chain's CDR3 is CASSPTGERETEAFF. The CDR3 coding sequence is TGCGCCAGCAGCCCCACAGGGGAGAGAGAGACTGAAGCTTTCTTT. The whole variable domain, remainder taken from reference TRBV5-1 and TRBJ1-1, is KAGVTQTPRYLIKTRGQQVTLSCSPISGHRSVSWYQQTPGQGLQFLFEYFSETQRNKGNFPGRFSGRQFSNSRSEMNVSTLELGDSALYLCASSPTGERETEAFFGQGTRLTVV.

The chain recombines TRBV7-9 with TRBJ2-7; D gene unclear. The germline V and J ends were trimmed by 5 bases and 1 base, with 9 bases remaining between them. Germline-derived CDR1 and CDR2 are SEHNR and FQNEAQ (reference sequence). The CDR3 consists of 13 residues. The chain's CDR3 is CASSGRISYEQYF. The DNA for the CDR3 is TGTGCCAGCAGCGGACGGATATCCTACGAGCAGTACTTC. Filled out from reference TRBV7-9 and TRBJ2-7, the complete variable domain reads DTGVSQNPRHKITKRGQNVTFRCDPISEHNRLYWYRQTLGQGPEFLTYFQNEAQLEKSRLLSDRFSAERPKGSFSTLEIQRTEQGDSAMYLCASSGRISYEQYFGPGTRLTVT.

The chain uses TRBV14 and TRBJ2-1, with 9 bases matching TRBD2. The germline CDR1 and CDR2 sequences are SGHDN and FVKESK. Trimming cost V 0 bases and J 8 bases; bases outside gene matches: 8. This CDR3 spans 16 amino acids. The CDR3 protein is CASSQDPTSGGDEQFF. The DNA for the CDR3 is TGTGCCAGCAGCCAAGATCCGACTAGCGGAGGGGATGAGCAGTTCTTC.

This sequence joins TRBV29-1 and TRBJ2-1; 12 bases line up with TRBD2. V gave up 5 bases and J gave up 2 bases; unmatched junction bases: 1. This CDR3 has 14 residues. Per the germline V gene, CDR1 is SQVTM and CDR2 is ANQGSEA. The CDR3 spells CSVRTSGTYNEQFF. CDR3 DNA sequence: TGCAGCGTTCGGACTAGCGGGACCTACAATGAGCAGTTCTTC.

This clonotype was detected many times. V is TRBV5-1 and J is TRBJ2-2, with no clear D. The CDR3 is 14 residues long. Germline CDR1 is SGHRS and CDR2 is YFSETQ. V was pared by 4 bases and J by 2 bases, with 9 bases between. The CDR3 is CASSLTPNTGELFF. In DNA, the CDR3 is TGCGCCAGCAGCCTTACCCCCAACACCGGGGAGCTGTTTTTT.

The genes are TRBV20-1 and TRBJ2-7; 9 bases are shared with TRBD1. This CDR3 is built from 14 residues. The V segment lost 3 bases and the J segment 3 bases; nucleotides outside the gene matches: 6. In germline, CDR1 is DFQATT, CDR2 SNEGSKA (reference sequence). The CDR3 nucleotides read TGCAGTGCTAGTCACTCGGGACAGGGCTACGAGCAGTACTTC. Protein product: CSASHSGQGYEQYF.

This clonotype was seen a handful of times. The chain uses TRBV6-2 or TRBV6-3 and TRBJ1-1; D unclear. This CDR3 comprises 14 residues. Germline values: CDR1 MNHEY, CDR2 SVGEGT. V was pared by 6 bases and J by 1 base, with 12 bases between. The CDR3 region has the DNA TGTGCCAGCAGCAACCCCGACTGGAACACTGAAGCTTTCTTT. This gives the protein CASSNPDWNTEAFF.

This clonotype occurred a few times. The chain uses TRBV11-2 and TRBJ2-3; no reliable D call. The CDR3 loop spans 14 amino acids. Between the trimmed V and J ends, which lost 3 bases and 2 bases, there was a span of 9 bases. In germline, CDR1 is SGHAT, CDR2 FQNNGV. This CDR3 reads CASSFGETTDTQYF. The CDR3 bases are TGTGCCAGCAGCTTTGGGGAAACCACAGATACGCAGTATTTT.

The chain has TRBV19 and TRBJ2-7; 10 bases line up with TRBD2. Germline V lookup: CDR1 LNHDA, CDR2 SQIVND (reference sequence). After removal of 6 bases from V and 2 bases from J, the junction contained 4 bases not matched to a gene. The CDR3 contains 14 residues. The CDR3 DNA follows: TGTGCCAGTAGGACTAGCGGGCCTCCCTACGAGCAGTACTTC. Encoded protein: CASRTSGPPYEQYF.

The V and J genes are TRBV7-2 and TRBJ2-3, with unresolved D. Trimming removed 2 bases at V and 4 bases at J, with 16 bases between. Germline loops: CDR1 SGHTA, CDR2 FQGNSA. There are 16 residues in the CDR3. CDR3 bases: TGTGCCAGCAGCTTAAGTCTGGGTGTCTTCGCAGATACGCAGTATTTT. This encodes CASSLSLGVFADTQYF.

The genes are TRBV12-3 or TRBV12-4 and TRBJ1-5; TRBD1 matches 7 bases. This CDR3 has 13 residues. With 4 bases clipped from V and 7 bases from J, the junction kept 4 bases outside the gene matches. The CDR3 sequence: CASSSLQGQPQHF. CDR3 DNA: TGTGCCAGCAGTTCTTTACAGGGGCAGCCCCAGCATTTT.

This clonotype showed up many times. V and J are TRBV5-1 and TRBJ2-7; 7 nucleotides match TRBD1. The CDR3 loop spans 14 amino acids. Germline loops: CDR1 SGHRS, CDR2 YFSETQ. V shed 4 bases, J shed 7 bases, and the junction held 11 bases outside the gene matches. The CDR3 loop is CASSPRDRVGEQYF. Here the CDR3 DNA reads TGCGCCAGCAGCCCCCGGGACAGAGTTGGTGAGCAGTACTTC.

This clonotype occurred a few times. The CDR3, as DNA: TGTGCCACCACCGCCACTAGCAATCAGCCCCAGCATTTT. It specifies CATTATSNQPQHF. The chain has TRBV10-3 and TRBJ1-5, with D unresolved. The CDR3 totals 13 residues. The germline V and J ends were trimmed by 10 bases and 0 bases, with 10 bases remaining between them. The V gene's germline CDR1 is ENHRY and CDR2 SYGVKD.